The subject of this entry is one TCR beta chain. This could be a read error, since a much larger clone is one nucleotide away. The CDR3 does not close with the conserved phenylalanine or tryptophan, likely indicating a read error. Using its own MiXCR run on the RT-PCR reads, TCRdb lists one record per CDR3 protein. The table has roughly 500,000 distinct CDR3 sequences, less than 25% seen once; the top ten hold 2.5% to 3%. These data are taken from a study of response to subunit inactivated influenza vaccine. Trimming stripped 2 bases from V and 5 bases from J, with 7 bases between. The germline V gene has CDR1 MNHEY and CDR2 SVGAGI. The CDR3 totals 13 residues. These data were likewise used in another study, on T cells expressing NK-cell markers. According to that study: A 5'RACE template switching approach incorporating UMIs was used to make TCR beta cDNA. Alpha-beta TCR T cells were the sole sorting target in several experiments, owing to an anti-gamma-delta TCR antibody. The study found dominant NKG2C+ clonotypes at 1.0-7.0% of CD8+ T cells in several donors.

This chain uses TRBV6-5 with TRBJ2-1; D call uncertain. The TCR comes from a man aged 50 or older who received an inactivated influenza vaccine. The source was CD4+ T cells sorted from PBMCs, collected 11 to 12 days after vaccination. The CDR3 DNA follows: TGTGCCAGCAGTTACCTCGGTCACAATGAGCAGTTCCTC. It codes for CASSYLGHNEQFL.